This T cell receptor (beta chain) is from a study of TIL therapy for anti-PD-1-resistant metastatic lung cancer. Study details: Most patients had lung adenocarcinoma. Study findings and constraints: Treatment-naive, never-smoker and oncogene-addicted patients were overrepresented in this highly selected cohort. The baseline peripheral repertoire was partially replaced by infused TIL clonotypes that later decayed.

Points on this clone: Its antigen is not identified.

The immunoSEQ assay was v3. Profiling relied on immunoSEQ multiplex PCR, and the TCRdb table lists in-frame clones only, not all of them. This repertoire shows around 19,000 clones, about four fifths found once; its top ten account for about 2%. Stated time point: pre-treatment sample, taken before nivolumab and TIL therapy. Enrollment ran from October 2017 to January 2020. The TCR originated in a person aged 25 to 79 with non-small cell lung cancer. The input for sequencing was blood, taken at baseline.

The CDR3 nucleotides are TGCAGCGTTCCGGGGGGGGACAGGGGAAGTGACGAGCAGTACTTC. The encoded protein is CSVPGGDRGSDEQYF. This chain connects TRBV29-1 to TRBJ2-7; 10 positions match TRBD1. With V trimmed by 5 bases and J by 5 bases, 12 bases remained unmatched. The CDR3 has 15 amino acids. Per germline, CDR1 SQVTM and CDR2 ANQGSEA.